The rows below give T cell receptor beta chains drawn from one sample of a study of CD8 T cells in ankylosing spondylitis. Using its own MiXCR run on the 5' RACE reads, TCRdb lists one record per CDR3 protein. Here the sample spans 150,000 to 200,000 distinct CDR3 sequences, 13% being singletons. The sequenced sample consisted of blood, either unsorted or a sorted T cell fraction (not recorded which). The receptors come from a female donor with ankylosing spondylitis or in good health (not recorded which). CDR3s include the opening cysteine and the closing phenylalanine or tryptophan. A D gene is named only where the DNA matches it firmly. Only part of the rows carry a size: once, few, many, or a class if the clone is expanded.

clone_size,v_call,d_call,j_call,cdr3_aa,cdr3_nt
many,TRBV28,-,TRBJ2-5,CASSQGMTGETQYF,TGTGCCAGCAGTCAAGGGATGACAGGAGAGACCCAGTACTTC
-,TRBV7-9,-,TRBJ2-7,CASSSGTIPYEQYF,TGTGCCAGCAGCTCGGGGACAATTCCCTACGAGCAGTACTTC
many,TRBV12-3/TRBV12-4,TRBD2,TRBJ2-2,CASSVGLASGELFF,TGTGCCAGCAGTGTGGGACTAGCATCCGGGGAGCTGTTTTTT
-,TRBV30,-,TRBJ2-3,CAWPQTQYF,TGTGCCTGGCCTCAAACGCAGTATTTT
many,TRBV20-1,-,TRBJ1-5,CSATARVEPNQPQHF,TGCAGTGCTACCGCCAGGGTAGAGCCAAATCAGCCCCAGCATTTT
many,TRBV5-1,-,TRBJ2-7,CASSLEISYEQYF,TGCGCCAGCAGCTTGGAAATTAGCTACGAGCAGTACTTC
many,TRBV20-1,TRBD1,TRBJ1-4,CSQEISGGQGAAAEKLFF,TGCAGTCAGGAAATATCGGGGGGACAGGGGGCGGCAGCTGAAAAACTGTTTTTT
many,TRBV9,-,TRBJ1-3,CASSEGPGNTIYF,TGTGCCAGCAGCGAGGGACCGGGAAACACCATATATTTT
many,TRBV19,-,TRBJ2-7,CASSPGPSYEQYF,TGTGCCAGTAGCCCGGGGCCCTCCTACGAGCAGTACTTC
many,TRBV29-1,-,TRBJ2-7,CSVVGSSYEQYF,TGCAGCGTTGTAGGCAGTTCCTACGAGCAGTACTTC
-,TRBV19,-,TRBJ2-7,CASSARRGWAGEQYF,TGTGCCAGTAGTGCCCGACGGGGATGGGCGGGGGAGCAGTACTTC
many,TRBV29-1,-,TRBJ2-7,CSVLRGGDEQYF,TGCAGCGTCCTAAGGGGGGGCGACGAGCAGTACTTC
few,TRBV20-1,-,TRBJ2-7,CSAPPDSTYEQYF,TGCAGTGCTCCCCCTGACAGTACCTACGAGCAGTACTTC
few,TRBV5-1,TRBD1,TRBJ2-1,CASSLVGTGRNEQFF,TGCGCCAGCAGCTTGGTGGGGACAGGGCGCAATGAGCAGTTCTTC
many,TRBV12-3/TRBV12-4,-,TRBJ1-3,CASSRDSGNTIYF,TGTGCCAGCAGCCGGGACTCTGGAAACACCATATATTTT
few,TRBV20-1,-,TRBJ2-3,CSAEWPGGGGTDTQYF,TGCAGTGCCGAGTGGCCAGGGGGAGGGGGGACAGATACGCAGTATTTT
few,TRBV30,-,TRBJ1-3,CALSQVDGNTIYF,TGTGCCCTATCCCAGGTCGATGGAAACACCATATATTTT
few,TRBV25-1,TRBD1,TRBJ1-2,CASTQDRAHGYTF,TGTGCCAGCACCCAGGACAGGGCCCATGGCTACACCTTC
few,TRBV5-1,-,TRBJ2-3,CASSGRGDTDTQYF,TGCGCCAGCAGCGGGAGAGGGGACACAGATACGCAGTATTTT
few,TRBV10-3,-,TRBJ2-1,CAISSPLGGAAYQQFF,TGTGCCATCAGCAGTCCTTTGGGGGGGGCGGCTTATCAGCAGTTCTTC
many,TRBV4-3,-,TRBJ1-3,CASSLNSGLSGNTIYF,TGCGCCAGCAGCCTGAACTCGGGCCTCTCTGGAAACACCATATATTTT
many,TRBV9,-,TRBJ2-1,CASSRLPAPQFKYNEQFF,TGTGCCAGCAGCAGACTGCCCGCCCCTCAATTTAAATACAATGAGCAGTTCTTC
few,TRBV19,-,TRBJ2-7,CASRSGYSYEQYF,TGTGCCAGTAGATCCGGTTACTCCTACGAGCAGTACTTC
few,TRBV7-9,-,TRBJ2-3,CASSLDPLTDTQYF,TGTGCCAGCAGCTTAGACCCTCTTACAGATACGCAGTATTTT
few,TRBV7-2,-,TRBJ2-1,CASSLVGGSTYNEQFF,TGTGCCAGCAGCTTAGTGGGGGGATCGACCTACAATGAGCAGTTCTTC
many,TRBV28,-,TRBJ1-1,CATLEPLMRTAAFF,TGTGCCACCCTTGAACCCCTGATGAGGACAGCAGCTTTCTTT
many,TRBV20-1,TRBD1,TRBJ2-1,CSAWTGGAIF,TGCAGTGCTTGGACAGGGGGCGCGATCTTC
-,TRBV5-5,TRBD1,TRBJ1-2,CASSIGTGAGYGYTF,TGTGCCAGCAGCATAGGAACAGGGGCCGGCTATGGCTACACCTTC
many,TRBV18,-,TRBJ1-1,CASSPDRANTEAFF,TGTGCCAGCTCGCCGGACAGAGCTAACACTGAAGCTTTCTTT
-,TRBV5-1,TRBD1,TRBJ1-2,CASSPVTGNEKGYTF,TGCGCCAGCAGCCCAGTGACAGGGAATGAAAAGGGCTACACCTTC
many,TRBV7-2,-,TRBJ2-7,CASSLSGGIYEQYF,TGTGCCAGCAGCTTATCAGGGGGGATCTACGAGCAGTACTTC
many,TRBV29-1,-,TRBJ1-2,CSVDREGYGYTF,TGCAGCGTTGACCGGGAGGGGTATGGCTACACCTTC
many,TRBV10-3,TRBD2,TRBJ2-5,CAISERLAGEETQYF,TGTGCCATCAGTGAGCGGCTAGCGGGAGAAGAGACCCAGTACTTC
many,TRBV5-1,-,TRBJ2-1,CASSQRAGGLNEQFF,TGCGCCAGCAGCCAAAGAGCCGGGGGGCTGAATGAGCAGTTCTTC
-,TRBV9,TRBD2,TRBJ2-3,CASSASGRRGDTQYF,TGTGCCAGCAGCGCTAGCGGGAGGAGGGGAGATACGCAGTATTTT
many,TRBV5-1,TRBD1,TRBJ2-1,CASSEKYYPGQGNEQFF,TGCGCCAGCAGCGAGAAGTATTATCCGGGACAGGGAAATGAGCAGTTCTTC
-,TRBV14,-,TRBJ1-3,CASSQRTGTGNPIYF,TGTGCCAGCAGCCAACGAACAGGGACTGGAAACCCCATATATTTT
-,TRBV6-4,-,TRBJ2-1,CASREGGTAANEQFF,TGTGCCAGCAGGGAAGGCGGGACCGCCGCCAATGAGCAGTTCTTC
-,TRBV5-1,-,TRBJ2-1,CASSPGGATSRGEQFF,TGCGCCAGCAGCCCCGGCGGGGCCACCAGCCGGGGTGAGCAGTTCTTC
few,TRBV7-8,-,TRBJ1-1,CASSFDSRTEAFF,TGTGCCAGCAGCTTCGATAGTAGGACTGAAGCTTTCTTT
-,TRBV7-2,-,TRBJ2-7,CASSLDKQLEQYF,TGTGCCAGCAGCTTAGATAAACAGCTCGAGCAGTACTTC
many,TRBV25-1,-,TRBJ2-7,CASSGQGTQYF,TGTGCCAGCAGTGGGCAGGGCACGCAGTACTTC
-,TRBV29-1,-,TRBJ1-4,CSVDRPDSDEKLFF,TGCAGCGTTGACCGCCCAGACAGTGATGAAAAACTGTTTTTT
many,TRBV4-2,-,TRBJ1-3,CASSFEPGSGNTIYF,TGTGCCAGCAGCTTCGAACCCGGCTCTGGAAACACCATATATTTT